One and the same sample provided the 27 T cell receptor beta chains below, sequenced in a study of T cells after yellow fever vaccination. TCRdb fed the 5' RACE reads into MiXCR, producing one record per CDR3 protein. Of 250,000 to 400,000 distinct CDR3 sequences listed, around 4.4% are singletons. The sequencing here drew on PBMCs, taken 15 days after the yellow fever booster vaccination. The receptors shown here come from a man aged 18 to 30 who received the YFV17D yellow fever vaccine.

The chain carries TRBV12-3 or TRBV12-4 and TRBJ1-5; D not certain. Deletions cut 6 bases from V and 6 bases from J, with 12 bases between. CDR3 length equals 13 residues. CDR3 amino acids: CASSPGEGQPQHF. CDR3 in DNA: TGTGCCAGCAGCCCTGGGGAAGGTCAGCCCCAGCATTTT.

The sample holds a few counts of this clonotype. This sequence joins TRBV9 and TRBJ1-1; weak D call: TRBD1 (6 bases). Per germline, CDR1 SGDLS and CDR2 YYNGEE. CDR3 length equals 15 residues. V shed 6 bases and J shed 6 bases, with 21 bases lying between them. The CDR3 loop reads CASTRGQGKGSEAFF. The CDR3 DNA follows: TGTGCCAGCACCCGGGGGCAGGGGAAGGGGTCTGAAGCTTTCTTT.

This clonotype showed up many times. The J gene is TRBJ2-1, the V gene TRBV5-1; the D gene is possibly TRBD1 (7 bases). From germline, CDR1 is SGHRS and CDR2 YFSETQ. The V end was cut by 0 bases, the J end by 1 base, with 11 bases between. The CDR3 has 16 residues. DNA for the CDR3: TGCGCCAGCAGCTTGGGGCCAGGGGGGTCCTACAATGAGCAGTTCTTC. It is translated as CASSLGPGGSYNEQFF. Full variable domain (remainder filled in from reference TRBV5-1 and TRBJ2-1): KAGVTQTPRYLIKTRGQQVTLSCSPISGHRSVSWYQQTPGQGLQFLFEYFSETQRNKGNFPGRFSGRQFSNSRSEMNVSTLELGDSALYLCASSLGPGGSYNEQFFGPGTRLTVL.

This clonotype has at least ten counts. The chain joins TRBV19 to TRBJ1-5; D remains ambiguous. Trimming removed 6 bases at V and 3 bases at J, with 21 bases between. Germline V gene lookup returns CDR1 LNHDA and CDR2 SQIVND (reference sequence). The length of the CDR3 is 17 residues. The CDR3 DNA sequence: TGTGCCAGTAGCAGACGCCTGGCCCAGGATCCCAATCAGCCCCAGCATTTT. It yields the protein CASSRRLAQDPNQPQHF.

The chain combines TRBV5-5 with TRBJ1-1; D perhaps matches TRBD1 (6 bases). V dropped 4 bases and J dropped 5 bases, with 18 bases sitting between them. The length of the CDR3 is 15 residues. Germline V CDR1 and CDR2: SGHKS, YYEKEE (reference sequence). CDR3 loop: CASSPQQGQGTEAFF. CDR3 bases: TGTGCCAGCAGCCCTCAGCAGGGGCAGGGAACTGAAGCTTTCTTT.

This clonotype was seen at least ten times. This chain uses TRBV4-3 with TRBJ1-1; 7 bases are shared with TRBD1. There are 17 residues in the CDR3. V lost 1 base, J lost 1 base, and 9 bases stayed unmatched. CDR1 is LGHNA, CDR2 YSLEER, per germline. The CDR3 nucleotides are TGCGCCAGCAGCCAAGGTTGGGGACAGTGGACGAACACTGAAGCTTTCTTT. Protein product: CASSQGWGQWTNTEAFF.

The sample holds many counts of this clonotype. The CDR3 here is CASSFEDQETQYF. CDR3 coding DNA: TGTGCCAGCAGCTTCGAAGACCAAGAGACCCAGTACTTC. The chain recombines TRBV5-5 with TRBJ2-5; D is unresolved. Looked up from germline, CDR1 is SGHKS and CDR2 is YYEKEE (reference sequence). The CDR3 contains 13 residues. V lost 2 bases and J 0 bases, leaving 5 bases between the germline ends.

This clonotype was found many times. The genes are TRBV14 and TRBJ1-3, with D tentatively TRBD1 (5 bases). The germline gives CDR1 SGHDN, CDR2 FVKESK. V lost 2 bases to trimming and J lost 2 bases, with 7 bases between them. This CDR3 has 14 amino acids. The CDR3 nucleotides are TGTGCCAGCAGCCAACTCAGGGCTGGAAACACCATATATTTT. Translation gives CASSQLRAGNTIYF.

The CDR3 reads CASSSGKTQYF. The CDR3 DNA follows: TGTGCCAGCAGCTCCGGGAAGACCCAGTACTTC. The chain employs TRBV5-4 and TRBJ2-5, with D perhaps TRBD2 (5 bases). The V and J ends lost 3 bases and 6 bases respectively, with 6 bases between them. CDR3 length equals 11 residues. Germline loops: CDR1 SGHNT, CDR2 YYREEE (reference sequence).

This clonotype was found a few times. The V call is TRBV7-2, the J call TRBJ2-5; D is perhaps TRBD1 or TRBD2 (6 bases each). CDR3 length: 15 amino acids. Germline loops: CDR1 SGHTA, CDR2 FQGNSA. Trimming removed 2 bases at V and 5 bases at J, with 15 bases between. The CDR3: CASSLPYGGSETQYF. The CDR3 DNA follows: TGTGCCAGCAGCTTACCTTACGGGGGCAGTGAGACCCAGTACTTC. Full variable domain (missing parts from reference TRBV7-2 and TRBJ2-5): GAGVSQSPSNKVTEKGKDVELRCDPISGHTALYWYRQSLGQGLEFLIYFQGNSAPDKSGLPSDRFSAERTGGSVSTLTIQRTQQEDSAVYLCASSLPYGGSETQYFGPGTRLLVL.

This clonotype was seen ten or more times. This chain connects TRBV9 to TRBJ1-1; D unresolved. Germline V lookup: CDR1 SGDLS, CDR2 YYNGEE. V lost 1 base and J lost 3, with 7 bases in between. The CDR3 contains 13 residues. The CDR3 protein is CASSVKPHTEAFF. CDR3 nucleotide sequence: TGTGCCAGCAGCGTAAAACCCCACACTGAAGCTTTCTTT. Combining the CDR3 with reference TRBV9 and TRBJ1-1 gives the whole variable domain DSGVTQTPKHLITATGQRVTLRCSPRSGDLSVYWYQQSLDQGLQFLIQYYNGEERAKGNILERFSAQQFPDLHSELNLSSLELGDSALYFCASSVKPHTEAFFGQGTRLTVV.

This clonotype has at least ten counts. This chain connects TRBV5-1 to TRBJ2-1; either TRBD1 or TRBD2 may supply D (8 bases each). Germline V gives CDR1 SGHRS, CDR2 YFSETQ. CDR3 length equals 21 residues. V was cut by 0 bases and J by 5 bases, with 30 bases left in between. The CDR3 DNA is TGCGCCAGCAGCTTGGGCAGGACAGGGAGTGGCTCGGGGGGGATCCACAATGAGCAGTTCTTC. It encodes CASSLGRTGSGSGGIHNEQFF.

This clonotype was observed many times. This rearrangement joins TRBV6-2 or TRBV6-3 to TRBJ2-2; D is unclear. Germline CDR1 is MNHEY and CDR2 is SVGEGT. V was clipped by 7 bases and J by 3 bases, with 15 bases between them. The CDR3 spans 15 residues. In DNA form, the CDR3 reads TGTGCCAGCAACTGGGATAGGGTGGACACCGGGGAGCTGTTTTTT. Amino acids: CASNWDRVDTGELFF.

This clonotype has more than one count but fewer than ten. The V call is TRBV25-1, the J call TRBJ2-1; 9 bases align to TRBD2. Per the germline V gene, CDR1 is MGHDK and CDR2 is SYGVNS. This CDR3 comprises 17 residues. V dropped 3 bases and J dropped 4; count of bases not matched to a gene: 10. The CDR3 bases are TGTGCCAGCAGTGACCTTTTGGGGCGGGGGGGTTACAATGAGCAGTTCTTC. It yields the protein CASSDLLGRGGYNEQFF.

The CDR3 bases are TGTGCCAGCAGCCAAGAGGGCAGCGGGTCCCAAGAGACCCAGTACTTC. This codes for CASSQEGSGSQETQYF. The chain uses TRBV4-2 and TRBJ2-5; D is perhaps TRBD2 (6 bases). V was trimmed by 0 bases and J by 1 base, leaving 12 bases between them. Germline assignment: CDR1 LGHNA and CDR2 YNFKEQ. The length of the CDR3 is 16 residues.

V gene TRBV20-1 combines with J gene TRBJ1-1; D unresolved. This CDR3 has 15 amino acids. Germline CDR1 reads DFQATT; CDR2 reads SNEGSKA (reference sequence). Trimming pared 4 bases from V and 0 bases from J, leaving 15 bases between. In DNA form, the CDR3 reads TGCAGTGCTAAGGAGCTTGGGCGGCTGAACACTGAAGCTTTCTTT. Translation gives CSAKELGRLNTEAFF.

This clonotype was detected only a few times. This chain links TRBV7-9 with TRBJ2-3, with a weak D call TRBD2 (6 bases). CDR3 length equals 15 residues. V was shortened by 6 bases and J by 3 bases, with 16 bases between the two germline ends. Germline V gene sequence: CDR1 SEHNR, CDR2 FQNEAQ (reference sequence). The CDR3 sequence: CASRILAMGTDTQYF. CDR3 sequence (DNA): TGTGCCAGCAGGATACTAGCAATGGGTACAGATACGCAGTATTTT.

This chain connects TRBV5-8 to TRBJ1-1, with 8 bases identical to TRBD1. Germline values: CDR1 SGHTS, CDR2 YDEGEE. The junction had 5 bases not matched to a gene; V was cut back by 4 bases and J by 6 bases. The CDR3 is 13 residues long. This CDR3 is CASSPQGAPEAFF. CDR3 in DNA: TGTGCCAGCAGCCCTCAGGGGGCGCCTGAAGCTTTCTTT.

This clonotype has more than one count but fewer than ten. The CDR3 region has the DNA TGCGCCAGCAGCTTAATTATTGGGGCCGCGGAGACCCAGTACTTC. It codes for CASSLIIGAAETQYF. The chain carries TRBV5-1 and TRBJ2-5; tentative D call: TRBD1 (5 bases). This CDR3 comprises 15 residues. Trimming stripped 2 bases from V and 5 bases from J, with 16 bases between. CDR1 and CDR2 from the germline V gene are SGHRS and YFSETQ.

Here the CDR3 reads CASSSLKGVNTEAFF. The CDR3 DNA is TGTGCCAGCAGCTCCCTAAAGGGAGTGAACACTGAAGCTTTCTTT. V and J are TRBV7-8 and TRBJ1-1; unclear D gene. V was shortened by 4 bases and J by 0 bases, with 12 bases between the two germline ends. Germline CDR1 reads SGHVS; CDR2 reads FQNEAQ. The CDR3 extends over 15 amino acids.

CDR3 amino acids: CASSLTSVRKMNTEAFF. CDR3 bases: TGTGCCAGCAGCTTAACATCGGTGCGAAAAATGAACACTGAAGCTTTCTTT. The chain links TRBV7-3 to TRBJ1-1; no definite D call. The ends were cut back, 0 bases at V and 0 bases at J, with 14 bases in the middle. CDR3 size: 17 residues. Germline V CDR1 and CDR2: SGHTA, FQGTGA.

The chain joins TRBV21-1 to TRBJ1-2; the table names TRBD1, a call not compared with the DNA. TRBV21-1 represents a pseudogene. This CDR3 is built from 14 residues. The chain's CDR3 is CASSKVEGKDGYTF. The CDR3 DNA sequence: TGTGCCAGCAGCAAAGTAGAGGGGAAGGATGGCTACACCTTC.

CDR3 nucleotide sequence: TGCGCCAGCAGCTTGAGGGACCCCCGGGACAGCTACGAGCAGTACTTC. Protein sequence: CASSLRDPRDSYEQYF. The chain links TRBV5-1 to TRBJ2-7; 7 nucleotides line up with TRBD1. The CDR3 has 16 amino acids. The V and J ends lost 1 base and 3 bases, in that order; junction bases with no gene match: 10. CDR1 and CDR2 from the germline V gene are SGHRS and YFSETQ.

This clonotype turned up a few times. The chain recombines TRBV5-1 with TRBJ2-3; 7 bases agree with TRBD1. Germline assignment: CDR1 SGHRS and CDR2 YFSETQ. CDR3 length equals 19 residues. The V and J ends lost 4 bases and 2 bases, in that order; junction bases with no gene match: 19. This CDR3 is CASSPTLYPTGDATDTQYF. CDR3 nucleotides: TGCGCCAGCAGCCCGACCCTTTACCCCACAGGGGACGCCACAGATACGCAGTATTTT.

This clonotype was counted at least ten times. The chain carries TRBV5-6 and TRBJ1-2, with TRBD1 identical over 8 bases. This CDR3 is 16 amino acids long. Germline V gene lookup returns CDR1 SGHDT and CDR2 YYEEEE. Trimming took 4 bases from V and 5 from J; bases not matched to a gene: 13. This chain's CDR3 is CASSTPQRTGNYGYTF. CDR3 bases: TGTGCCAGCAGCACCCCACAGAGGACAGGGAATTATGGCTACACCTTC.

By share, this clonotype counts as medium-sized (0.01 to 0.1%). The chain is built from TRBV19 and TRBJ1-1; D ambiguous. Germline-derived CDR1 and CDR2 are LNHDA and SQIVND (reference sequence). Deletions cut 6 bases from V and 3 bases from J, with 14 bases between. CDR3 size: 14 residues. The CDR3 sequence: CASRSAGPYTEAFF. CDR3 nucleotides: TGTGCCAGTAGGAGTGCTGGGCCCTACACTGAAGCTTTCTTT.

This clonotype was counted ten times or more. The V call is TRBV6-5, the J call TRBJ1-4; the D is unclear. The CDR3 sequence is 12 residues long. Germline CDR1 and CDR2: MNHEY and SVGAGI. V lost 5 bases to trimming and J lost 8 bases, with 9 bases between them. The chain's CDR3 is CASSSRAEKLFF. The CDR3, as DNA: TGTGCCAGCAGTAGTCGCGCCGAAAAACTGTTTTTT.